These 21 T cell receptor beta chains were sequenced from one sample in a study of shared clonotypes between healthy human individuals. TCRdb keeps only in-frame clones here, not all; method: immunoSEQ multiplex PCR. In the table there are about 2.3 million clones, about 90% of which are singletons. Sequences were obtained from naive CD4+ T cells from PBMCs. Indicated subset: CD45RA+ positively selected. These receptors were taken from a man between 18 and 35 years old in good health. Some clones in this sample may be carry-over from other donors' samples.

This chain connects TRBV28 to TRBJ1-1; the match to TRBD1 covers 7 bases. CDR3 length: 14 residues. Germline V gene data show CDR1 as MDHEN and CDR2 as SYDVKM. J gave up 2 bases and V 10 bases, and 10 bases lay outside the gene matches. The CDR3 loop is CATINRGGNTEAFF. Here the CDR3 DNA reads TGTGCCACCATTAACAGGGGAGGTAACACTGAAGCTTTCTTT.

This clone was seen more than once but under ten times. This chain links TRBV30 with TRBJ1-3; D not certain. CDR1 GTSNPN and CDR2 SVGIG come from the germline V gene (reference sequence). V gave up 1 base and J gave up 8 bases, with 12 bases separating them. The CDR3 has 13 residues. Here the CDR3 reads CAWSDGVGYTIYF. The DNA of the CDR3 is TGTGCCTGGAGTGATGGCGTCGGATACACCATATATTTT.

This rearrangement joins TRBV27 to TRBJ2-1; TRBD2 matches 10 bases. The trim removed 3 bases at V and 9 bases at J, leaving 5 bases unmatched. The CDR3 totals 14 residues. Germline V gene sequence: CDR1 MNHEY, CDR2 SMNVEV (reference sequence). Written as DNA, the CDR3 is TGTGCCAGCAGTTTCACTAGCGGGACGTCTGAGCAGTTCTTC. It specifies CASSFTSGTSEQFF.

The V gene is TRBV5-1, the J gene TRBJ2-1; D may be TRBD2 (6 bases). This CDR3 is built from 16 residues. Germline lookup yields CDR1 SGHRS and CDR2 YFSETQ. Trimming removed 3 bases at V and 8 bases at J, with 21 bases between. CDR3 region: CASSSPWGRSRDEQFF. CDR3 DNA: TGCGCCAGCAGCTCTCCCTGGGGGAGGAGTAGAGATGAGCAGTTCTTC.

Of note for this clone: The same CDR3 is also encoded by other DNA sequences in this sample. The chain couples TRBV28 to TRBJ1-1; 8 positions match TRBD1. CDR1 is MDHEN and CDR2 is SYDVKM in the germline V gene. The trim removed 8 bases at V and 1 base at J, leaving 0 bases unmatched. The CDR3 is 12 amino acids. DNA for the CDR3: TGTGCCAGCGGGACAGGGAACACTGAAGCTTTCTTT. This gives the protein CASGTGNTEAFF. The full variable domain, completed using reference TRBV28 and TRBJ1-1, is DVKVTQSSRYLVKRTGEKVFLECVQDMDHENMFWYRQDPGLGLRLIYFSYDVKMKEKGDIPEGYSVSREKKERFSLILESASTNQTSMYLCASGTGNTEAFFGQGTRLTVV.

The V gene is TRBV15, the J gene TRBJ2-5, with D uncertain. Trimming took 0 bases from V and 5 from J, leaving 10 bases between them. CDR1 LNHNV and CDR2 YYDKDF come from the germline V gene (reference sequence). CDR3 length: 14 amino acids. CDR3 in amino acids: CATSRESVRETQYF. The CDR3, as DNA: TGTGCCACCAGCAGAGAGAGCGTGCGGGAGACCCAGTACTTC.

About this clone: Other DNA variants within this sample encode the same CDR3. This chain's CDR3 is CASSSPGQTYEQYF. CDR3 sequence (DNA): TGTGCCAGTAGCAGTCCGGGACAGACTTACGAGCAGTACTTC. V gene TRBV19 combines with J gene TRBJ2-7; 7 bases agree with TRBD1. The CDR3 covers 14 residues. J was trimmed by 4 bases and V by 6 bases; bases with no gene match: 9. Germline CDR1 reads LNHDA; CDR2 reads SQIVND (reference sequence).

In regard to this clone: Other DNA sequences from this sample encode an identical CDR3 as well. This chain uses TRBV18 with TRBJ1-5, with D perhaps TRBD1 (5 bases). The CDR3 extends over 13 amino acids. Germline CDR1 and CDR2: KGHSH and LQKENI. Trimming took off 3 bases at V and 4 bases at J, with 7 bases between the two ends. The CDR3 sequence: CASSPEGNQPQHF. The CDR3 DNA reads as TGTGCCAGCTCACCGGAGGGGAATCAGCCCCAGCATTTT.

The chain recombines TRBV15 with TRBJ2-1; TRBD2 agrees at 8 bases. With 0 bases clipped from V and 8 bases from J, the junction kept 3 bases outside the gene matches. CDR1 and CDR2 from the germline V gene are LNHNV and YYDKDF (reference sequence). This CDR3 is built from 14 residues. The CDR3 sequence is CATSRDRGGYEQFF. The CDR3 DNA reads as TGTGCCACCAGCAGAGATCGGGGGGGTTATGAGCAGTTCTTC.

The chain carries TRBV5-4 and TRBJ2-5; D possibly corresponds to TRBD1 (7 bases). This CDR3 comprises 16 residues. V was trimmed by 4 bases and J by 2 bases, leaving 18 bases between them. Looked up from germline, CDR1 is SGHNT and CDR2 is YYREEE (reference sequence). The CDR3 region is CASSQPRDSGQETQYF. The CDR3 coding sequence is TGTGCCAGCAGCCAACCTCGGGACAGCGGGCAAGAGACCCAGTACTTC.

V gene TRBV11-2 combines with J gene TRBJ2-7; D not resolved. This CDR3 contains 14 residues. Trimming cost V 3 bases and J 2 bases, with 11 bases left between them. Germline values: CDR1 SGHAT, CDR2 FQNNGV. CDR3 DNA sequence: TGTGCCAGCAGCTTCACTACCCGCGCCTACGAGCAGTACTTC. Translated, it gives CASSFTTRAYEQYF.

J is TRBJ2-3 and V is TRBV18, with 11 bases identical to TRBD2. CDR1 and CDR2 from the germline V gene are KGHSH and LQKENI. This CDR3 has 17 amino acids. V lost 5 bases to trimming and J lost 3 bases; unmatched junction nucleotides: 10. The DNA of the CDR3 is TGTGCCAGCTCAATTCTACTAGCGGGAGAGTTTACAGATACGCAGTATTTT. Encoded protein: CASSILLAGEFTDTQYF.

The CDR3 coding sequence is TGTGCCAGCGTGGACGTCCCCGGTGGCTATGGCTACACCTTC. Encoded protein: CASVDVPGGYGYTF. The chain uses TRBV19 and TRBJ1-2; D gene uncertain. The germline gives CDR1 LNHDA, CDR2 SQIVND (reference sequence). V lost 9 bases and J lost 4, with 18 bases in between. The CDR3 is 14 residues long. Drawing the rest from reference TRBV19 and TRBJ1-2, the complete variable domain is DGGITQSPKYLFRKEGQNVTLSCEQNLNHDAMYWYRQDPGQGLRLIYYSQIVNDFQKGDIAEGYSVSREKKESFPLTVTSAQKNPTAFYLCASVDVPGGYGYTFGSGTRLTVV.

This rearrangement joins TRBV28 to TRBJ1-5; 9 bases map to TRBD1. V was clipped by 9 bases and J by 9 bases; unmatched bases: 18. Looked up from germline, CDR1 is MDHEN and CDR2 is SYDVKM. The CDR3 contains 16 residues. The CDR3 DNA reads as TGTGCCAGTCGGACCTTGGGGGACAGGGCCTCTTGGCCCCAGCATTTT. It translates to CASRTLGDRASWPQHF.

The chain links TRBV4-1 to TRBJ2-1; no clear D. From germline, CDR1 is MGHRA and CDR2 YSYEKL. The CDR3 loop spans 14 amino acids. Trimming stripped 4 bases from V and 5 bases from J, with 12 bases between. CDR3 sequence reads: CASSRLTANNEQFF. The DNA of the CDR3 is TGCGCCAGCAGCCGCCTAACCGCCAACAATGAGCAGTTCTTC.

The chain uses TRBV5-1 and TRBJ2-7; TRBD1 might be the D (6 bases). Germline lookup yields CDR1 SGHRS and CDR2 YFSETQ. This CDR3 comprises 14 residues. V was pared by 3 bases and J by 3 bases, with 13 bases between. The CDR3 nucleotides are TGCGCCAGCAGCTCCGCCCCGGGACACTACGAGCAGTACTTC. This encodes CASSSAPGHYEQYF. Full variable domain (missing parts from reference TRBV5-1 and TRBJ2-7): KAGVTQTPRYLIKTRGQQVTLSCSPISGHRSVSWYQQTPGQGLQFLFEYFSETQRNKGNFPGRFSGRQFSNSRSEMNVSTLELGDSALYLCASSSAPGHYEQYFGPGTRLTVT.

This chain uses TRBV7-6 with TRBJ1-3, with a weak D call TRBD1 (6 bases). CDR3 length equals 17 residues. The V gene lost 2 bases and the J gene lost 2 bases, with 16 bases spanning the gap. Germline-derived CDR1 and CDR2 are SGHVS and FNYEAQ. In DNA form, the CDR3 reads TGTGCCAGCAGCTTAATCGGTGACGGGGGCCCTGGAAACACCATATATTTT. Translated: CASSLIGDGGPGNTIYF.

To note about this clone: The identical CDR3 is also encoded by other nucleotide sequences in the sample. The chain combines TRBV7-2 with TRBJ2-1; D uncertain. The germline V and J ends were trimmed by 0 bases and 4 bases, with 7 bases remaining between them. CDR3 length equals 14 residues. Germline V gives CDR1 SGHTA, CDR2 FQGNSA. The CDR3 DNA follows: TGTGCCAGCAGCTTAGCCGGCAGTTACAATGAGCAGTTCTTC. Amino acid sequence: CASSLAGSYNEQFF.

The chain is built from TRBV27 and TRBJ1-2; 12 nucleotides align to TRBD1. Losses at the gene ends were 0 bases for V and 4 bases for J; bases not matched to a gene: 3. There are 16 residues in the CDR3. Germline CDR1 reads MNHEY; CDR2 reads SMNVEV (reference sequence). As DNA, the CDR3 is TGTGCCAGCAGTTTATCGGGGACAGGGGGCGTCTATGGCTACACCTTC. As protein: CASSLSGTGGVYGYTF.

V is TRBV7-9 and J is TRBJ2-5; 7 bases align to TRBD2. The germline gives CDR1 SEHNR, CDR2 FQNEAQ (reference sequence). The CDR3 covers 17 residues. Trimming at V came to 2 bases and at J to 5 bases, leaving 14 bases not matched to a gene. CDR3 in amino acids: CASSLREGSGKLETQYF. The CDR3 DNA sequence: TGTGCCAGCAGCTTAAGGGAGGGGTCAGGGAAGTTGGAGACCCAGTACTTC.

This clone was seen a handful of times. The genes are TRBV7-2 and TRBJ1-2; D is unresolved. With 5 bases removed from V and 4 bases from J, the gap between germline ends came to 11 bases. Germline V gene sequence: CDR1 SGHTA, CDR2 FQGNSA. The CDR3 totals 13 residues. CDR3 amino acids: CASSILDGYGYTF. CDR3 bases: TGTGCCAGCAGCATACTCGACGGCTATGGCTACACCTTC.